These 27 T cell receptor beta chains originate from one sample sequenced in a study of T cell responses to AZD1222 COVID-19 vaccine. Some clones are missing from TCRdb's copy, which holds only in-frame ones; the method was immunoSEQ multiplex PCR. The sample yields 95,000 to 100,000 clones, about nine tenths seen once. The input for sequencing was peripheral blood, taken 28 days after the second AZD1222 dose. These receptors were obtained from an adult who received the AZD1222 COVID-19 vaccine.

The V and J genes are TRBV28 and TRBJ1-3, with D maybe TRBD1 (6 bases). Germline V lookup: CDR1 MDHEN, CDR2 SYDVKM. The ends were cut back, 9 bases at V and 4 bases at J, with 16 bases in the middle. CDR3 length: 14 amino acids. CDR3 loop: CASRDGGPGNTIYF. CDR3 in DNA: TGTGCCAGTAGGGACGGGGGGCCGGGAAACACCATATATTTT.

The rearrangement joins TRBV7-9 to TRBJ1-3; TRBD1 matches 9 bases. Germline CDR1 SEHNR, CDR2 FQNEAQ (reference sequence). The V and J ends lost 5 bases and 3 bases, in that order; junction bases with no gene match: 2. The CDR3 has 14 residues. Here the CDR3 DNA reads TGTGCCAGCAGCATGGGACAGGGTGGAAACACCATATATTTT. It encodes CASSMGQGGNTIYF.

V gene TRBV4-1 combines with J gene TRBJ2-7; TRBD2 aligns across 14 bases. The CDR3 contains 18 residues. Germline CDR1 and CDR2: MGHRA and YSYEKL. This chain's CDR3 is CPPRRRLAGGPAVNEQYF. As DNA, the CDR3 is TGCCCCCCCCGCCGACGACTAGCGGGAGGGCCCGCGGTTAACGAGCAGTACTTC.

The chain uses TRBV7-8 and TRBJ2-7; TRBD1 aligns across 10 bases. From germline, CDR1 is SGHVS and CDR2 FQNEAQ. V lost 5 bases and J lost 6; bases outside the gene matches: 7. This CDR3 comprises 14 residues. This CDR3 reads CASSGPGTGAEQYF. Written as DNA, the CDR3 is TGTGCCAGCAGCGGCCCCGGGACAGGGGCCGAGCAGTACTTC.

J is TRBJ2-1 and V is TRBV6-5; 10 bases map to TRBD2. The CDR3 is made up of 14 amino acids. Germline CDR1 is MNHEY and CDR2 is SVGAGI. V lost 11 bases to trimming and J lost 5 bases; unmatched junction nucleotides: 9. CDR3 sequence reads: CASLYTSGNNEQFF. The CDR3 DNA reads TGTGCCTCTCTGTACACTAGCGGGAACAATGAGCAGTTCTTC.

The V and J genes are TRBV4-1 and TRBJ2-7, with a possible D match to TRBD2 (5 bases). The V gene lost 3 bases and the J gene lost 3 bases, with 15 bases spanning the gap. Per germline, CDR1 MGHRA and CDR2 YSYEKL. The CDR3 loop spans 15 amino acids. CDR3 residues: CASSQGSGNDYEQYF. The CDR3 DNA reads as TGCGCCAGCAGCCAGGGGAGTGGGAATGACTACGAGCAGTACTTC.

The genes are TRBV5-1 and TRBJ2-7, with 16 nucleotides matching TRBD2. The ends lost 4 bases at V and 2 bases at J; junction bases unmatched: 3. CDR1 and CDR2 (germline): SGHRS, YFSETQ. The CDR3 sequence is 16 residues long. CDR3 region: CASSAGLAGGPYEQYF. CDR3 coding DNA: TGCGCCAGCAGCGCGGGACTAGCGGGAGGGCCCTACGAGCAGTACTTC.

The rearrangement uses TRBV27 and TRBJ1-2, with 7 bases matching TRBD1. The length of the CDR3 is 14 residues. Germline V lookup: CDR1 MNHEY, CDR2 SMNVEV (reference sequence). V shed 4 bases, J shed 5 bases, and the junction held 7 bases outside the gene matches. The CDR3 sequence: CASSSGQTGYGYTF. The CDR3 coding sequence is TGTGCCAGCAGTTCGGGACAGACCGGGTATGGCTACACCTTC.

V and J are TRBV12-3 or TRBV12-4 and TRBJ1-5; D is ambiguous. V was pared by 8 bases and J by 5 bases, with 10 bases between. The CDR3 is made up of 12 amino acids. The CDR3 nucleotides read TGTGCCAGCGGAACGAGGTATCAGCCCCAGCATTTT. Its translation is CASGTRYQPQHF.

The chain couples TRBV28 to TRBJ2-1; TRBD1 is a possible D gene (6 bases). V was trimmed by 6 bases and J by 2 bases, leaving 8 bases between them. Germline V lookup: CDR1 MDHEN, CDR2 SYDVKM. The CDR3 covers 13 residues. CDR3 in amino acids: CASRQGTYNEQFF. CDR3 in DNA: TGTGCCAGCAGACAGGGTACCTACAATGAGCAGTTCTTC.

The J gene is TRBJ2-5, the V gene TRBV18, with 10 bases that match TRBD1. The V gene's germline CDR1 is KGHSH and CDR2 LQKENI. The V and J ends lost 3 bases and 2 bases, in that order; junction bases with no gene match: 3. The CDR3 length is 15 residues. The CDR3: CASSPRQGAQETQYF. The CDR3 DNA follows: TGTGCCAGCTCACCGAGACAGGGGGCTCAAGAGACCCAGTACTTC.

The chain links TRBV2 to TRBJ1-2, with TRBD1 identical over 7 bases. Germline CDR1 SNHLY, CDR2 FYNNEI. V shed 10 bases and J 4 bases; nucleotides not matched to a gene: 12. This CDR3 region has 14 residues. The CDR3 DNA is TGTGCCATCCAAGCTCAGACAGGGCCCTATGGCTACACCTTC. Translating gives CAIQAQTGPYGYTF.

The chain combines TRBV28 with TRBJ1-3; D is unclear. This CDR3 has 16 amino acids. V lost 6 bases and J lost 2, with 17 bases in between. CDR1 and CDR2 from the germline V gene are MDHEN and SYDVKM. The chain's CDR3 is CASSPTQLQTGNTIYF. The CDR3 DNA is TGTGCCAGCAGCCCCACTCAGCTTCAAACTGGAAACACCATATATTTT.

This rearrangement joins TRBV5-5 to TRBJ2-3; 8 positions match TRBD1. The CDR3 extends over 16 amino acids. Germline CDR1 reads SGHKS; CDR2 reads YYEKEE (reference sequence). Trimming removed 4 bases from V and 1 base from J; junction bases left unmatched: 8. The chain's CDR3 is CASSLSQGARTDTQYF. The CDR3 nucleotides are TGTGCCAGCAGCCTATCTCAGGGGGCACGCACAGATACGCAGTATTTT.

The chain uses TRBV3-1 (or the pseudogene TRBV3-2) and TRBJ1-2; D call uncertain. The CDR3 has 15 amino acids. Germline V gene lookup returns CDR1 LGHDT and CDR2 YNNKEL (reference sequence). Trimming left V 3 bases short and J 8 bases short, with 19 bases between. In DNA, the CDR3 is TGTGCCAGCAGCCACGAGGGCCCAGGCATTTACGGCTACACCTTC. It is translated as CASSHEGPGIYGYTF.

The chain links TRBV11-2 to TRBJ2-7, with D possibly being TRBD1 (8 bases). CDR3 length equals 14 residues. Trimming took off 4 bases at V and 2 bases at J, with 12 bases between the two ends. Germline loops: CDR1 SGHAT, CDR2 FQNNGV. The DNA for the CDR3 is TGTGCCAGCAGCTCTACAGGGGGGGCCTACGAGCAGTACTTC. Its translation is CASSSTGGAYEQYF.

This chain connects TRBV30 to TRBJ2-7; D possibly matches TRBD1 or TRBD2 (5 bases each). The germline gives CDR1 GTSNPN, CDR2 SVGIG (reference sequence). This CDR3 spans 13 amino acids. V lost 3 bases and J 6 bases, leaving 15 bases between the germline ends. The CDR3 sequence: CAWSSLIGGEQYF. CDR3 DNA sequence: TGTGCCTGGAGCTCCCTAATTGGGGGCGAGCAGTACTTC.

The chain links TRBV27 to TRBJ1-1; D unclear. Germline CDR1 is MNHEY and CDR2 is SMNVEV (reference sequence). V was trimmed by 4 bases and J by 0 bases, leaving 6 bases between them. This CDR3 has 13 amino acids. Here the CDR3 DNA reads TGTGCCAGCAGTTGGGTTCTGAACACTGAAGCTTTCTTT. It codes for CASSWVLNTEAFF.

The rearrangement links TRBV20-1 to TRBJ1-3; maybe TRBD1 (5 bases). The V end lost 1 base, the J end lost 11 bases, and 9 bases lay between the germline ends. The CDR3 runs 11 residues. Germline lookup yields CDR1 DFQATT and CDR2 SNEGSKA (reference sequence). The CDR3 bases are TGCAGTGCTAGAGTGATAGGGGCCATATATTTT. Its translation is CSARVIGAIYF.

J is TRBJ2-7 and V is TRBV2, with 7 bases that match TRBD1. This CDR3 region has 16 residues. V gave up 1 base and J gave up 4 bases; unmatched junction bases: 10. The germline V gene encodes CDR1 SNHLY and CDR2 FYNNEI. DNA of the CDR3: TGTGCCAGCAGTGAAGATGGGCGGACAGGCCAATACGAGCAGTACTTC. Translated, it gives CASSEDGRTGQYEQYF.

Points on this clone: The junction departs from germline at one end; a sequencing error may be responsible. V is TRBV5-1 and J is TRBJ2-7; 7 bases line up with TRBD1. This CDR3 is 12 amino acids long. Per the germline V gene, CDR1 is SGHRS and CDR2 is YFSETQ. CDR3 sequence: CASSVDGTDPYF. CDR3 bases: TGCGCCAGCAGCGTGGACGGGACAGACCCCTATTTC.

V and J are TRBV9 and TRBJ2-5, with D possibly being TRBD2 (6 bases). This CDR3 is built from 15 residues. V lost 3 bases and J lost 5, with 17 bases in between. Germline V gene data show CDR1 as SGDLS and CDR2 as YYNGEE. The CDR3 here is CASSAPGRSGETQYF. CDR3 nucleotide sequence: TGTGCCAGCAGCGCTCCCGGGCGGAGCGGGGAGACCCAGTACTTC.

The sample holds one count of this clone. The chain is built from TRBV5-4 and TRBJ2-1, with a possible D match to TRBD2 (6 bases). The germline V gene encodes CDR1 SGHNT and CDR2 YYREEE (reference sequence). V dropped 1 base and J dropped 0 bases, with 11 bases sitting between them. The CDR3 spans 16 residues. The CDR3 coding sequence is TGTGCCAGCAGCTTGACTAGCCAACGCTCCTACAATGAGCAGTTCTTC. It translates to CASSLTSQRSYNEQFF.

This clone was detected only a few times. The rearrangement joins TRBV15 to TRBJ1-1; no clear D gene. Germline CDR1 reads LNHNV; CDR2 reads YYDKDF (reference sequence). The CDR3 totals 13 residues. Trimming stripped 6 bases from V and 1 base from J, with 9 bases between. The CDR3 protein is CATSTKRNTEAFF. CDR3 nucleotide sequence: TGTGCCACCAGTACTAAGAGGAACACTGAAGCTTTCTTT.

This clone was detected once. The chain recombines TRBV4-3 with TRBJ2-2; D may be TRBD1 (6 bases). The CDR3 covers 18 residues. Deletions cut 1 base from V and 5 bases from J, with 20 bases between. CDR1 is LGHNA, CDR2 YSLEER, per germline. CDR3 amino acids: CASSQALIVGTRTGELFF. CDR3 bases: TGCGCCAGCAGCCAAGCTCTAATAGTTGGGACACGAACCGGGGAGCTGTTTTTT.

The chain carries TRBV7-9 and TRBJ2-3; TRBD2 aligns across 9 bases. The CDR3 extends over 17 amino acids. The junction had 14 bases not matched to a gene; V was cut back by 5 bases and J by 5 bases. The germline CDR1 and CDR2 sequences are SEHNR and FQNEAQ (reference sequence). CDR3 DNA: TGTGCCAGCAGCCCCCGGCGAATAGCGGGAGAGGAAGATACGCAGTATTTT. Protein: CASSPRRIAGEEDTQYF.

The V and J genes are TRBV6-2 or TRBV6-3 and TRBJ2-1, with 9 bases identical to TRBD2. Germline CDR1 is MNHEY and CDR2 is SVGEGT. V was pared by 6 bases and J by 7 bases, with 16 bases of the junction left unmatched. CDR3 size: 17 residues. The CDR3 DNA reads TGTGCCAGCAGCCGCGGGACTAGCTTTAAGAGTACAAATGAGCAGTTCTTC. Its translation: CASSRGTSFKSTNEQFF.